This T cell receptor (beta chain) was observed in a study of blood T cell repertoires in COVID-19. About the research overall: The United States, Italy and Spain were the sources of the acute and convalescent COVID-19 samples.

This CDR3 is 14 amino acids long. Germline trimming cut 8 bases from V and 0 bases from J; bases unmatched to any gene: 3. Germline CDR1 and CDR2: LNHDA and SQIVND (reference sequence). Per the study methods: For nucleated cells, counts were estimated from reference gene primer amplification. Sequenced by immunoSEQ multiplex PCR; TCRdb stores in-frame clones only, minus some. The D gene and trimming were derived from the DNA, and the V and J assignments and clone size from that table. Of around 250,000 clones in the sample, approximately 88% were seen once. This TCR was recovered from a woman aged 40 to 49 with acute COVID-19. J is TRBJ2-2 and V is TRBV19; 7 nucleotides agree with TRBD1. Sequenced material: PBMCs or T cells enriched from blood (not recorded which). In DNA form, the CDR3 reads TGTGCCAGTCAGGACAGGCCGAACACCGGGGAGCTGTTTTTT. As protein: CASQDRPNTGELFF.